A selection of T cell receptor beta chains follows, all from one sample in a study of T cell changes during pregnancy in multiple sclerosis. The data were produced by immunoSEQ multiplex PCR, yet TCRdb's version contains in-frame clones alone and is incomplete. Found here are approximately 48,000 clones, under 95% of them singletons; the top ten hold 4.5% to 5.5%. The input for sequencing was CD8+ T cells from peripheral blood mononuclear cells, taken before pregnancy. Receptors were obtained from a female donor with multiple sclerosis, enrolled in a pregnancy study. The CDR3 runs from the conserved cysteine through the conserved F or W. The D gene is left open where the match is weak. Only some rows state a clone size, as once, few, many or a class for expanded clones.

CDR3 DNA,CDR3 protein,V gene,J gene,clone size,D gene
TGTGCCAGTAGTGGCGGGCACTACAATGAGCAGTTCTTC,CASSGGHYNEQFF,TRBV19,TRBJ2-1,NA,NA
TGTGCCAGTAGACCCTTCGGACTAGCGGGAGGAGGCGATACGCAGTATTTT,CASRPFGLAGGGDTQYF,TRBV19,TRBJ2-3,NA,TRBD2
TGCGCCAGCTCTTACTCGGACACCGGGGAGCTGTTTTTT,CASSYSDTGELFF,TRBV10-1,TRBJ2-2,NA,NA
TGTGCCAGCAGCCAAGGACTAGCGGGCTCCTACGAGCAGTACTTC,CASSQGLAGSYEQYF,TRBV4-2,TRBJ2-7,medium-sized,TRBD2
TGCAGTGCAACTAGTACCGAGCAGTTCTTC,CSATSTEQFF,TRBV20-1,TRBJ2-1,NA,NA
TGTGCCAGCAGCCAATCTTTAGCAGACTACAATGAGCAGTTCTTC,CASSQSLADYNEQFF,TRBV16,TRBJ2-1,NA,NA
TGTGCCAGCAGAGGGCTAGCGGGAGTACTCGCCGGGGAGCTGTTTTTT,CASRGLAGVLAGELFF,TRBV7-9,TRBJ2-2,NA,TRBD2
TGTGCCAGCAGCCCCCACCCGGGTGCCTACAATGAGCAGTTCTTC,CASSPHPGAYNEQFF,TRBV9,TRBJ2-1,NA,NA
TGCGCCAGCAGCACAACCGGGACTAGCGGGAGAGTAGATACGCAGTATTTT,CASSTTGTSGRVDTQYF,TRBV5-1,TRBJ2-3,NA,TRBD2
TGTGCCAGCAGCTTTAGGGGGAGTTCCTACAATGAGCAGTTCTTC,CASSFRGSSYNEQFF,TRBV7-9,TRBJ2-1,NA,NA
TGCGCCAGCAGTGAGTCGACTACAGGGGACTACGAGCAGTACTTC,CASSESTTGDYEQYF,TRBV10-2,TRBJ2-7,NA,TRBD1
TGTGCCAGCGGGGGACTAGCGGATGAGGATACGCAGTATTTT,CASGGLADEDTQYF,TRBV2,TRBJ2-3,NA,TRBD2
TGTGCCAGCAGCGTAGAGGTAGGGGTGGACGGACGCGGAGGCTACACCTTC,CASSVEVGVDGRGGYTF,TRBV9,TRBJ1-2,NA,NA
TGCGCCAGCAGCCAAGATGTGGGAGCCTACAATGAGCAGTTCTTC,CASSQDVGAYNEQFF,TRBV4-3,TRBJ2-1,NA,NA
TGTGCCAGCAGTTTACGGGGCGGGAATGCAGATACGCAGTATTTT,CASSLRGGNADTQYF,TRBV28,TRBJ2-3,NA,NA
TGCGCCAGCAGCCAGGGAGGATTGAAGTCGGCTAATGAAAAACTGTTTTTT,CASSQGGLKSANEKLFF,TRBV4-3,TRBJ1-4,NA,NA
TGCAGCGTTGAAGCGGCTAGCGATCCTTACGAGCAGTACTTC,CSVEAASDPYEQYF,TRBV29-1,TRBJ2-7,NA,NA
TGTGCCAGCAGTTTTCGACTGAGCTCCTACAATGAGCAGTTCTTC,CASSFRLSSYNEQFF,TRBV27,TRBJ2-1,NA,NA
TGCAGCGTTGGGGGGGAGGCAGCTTTATCCTACGAGCAGTACTTC,CSVGGEAALSYEQYF,TRBV29-1,TRBJ2-7,NA,NA
TGTGCCATCAGCGGGACTAGCGGGGGCTCCTACAATGAGCAGTTCTTC,CAISGTSGGSYNEQFF,TRBV10-3,TRBJ2-1,NA,TRBD2
TGTGCCAGCAGCGTCCGTGGGGGACAGGGTTACGAGCAGTACTTC,CASSVRGGQGYEQYF,TRBV9,TRBJ2-7,NA,TRBD1
TGCAGCGGGGGACAGGGGGACACTGAAGCTTTCTTT,CSGGQGDTEAFF,TRBV29-1,TRBJ1-1,NA,TRBD1
TGTGCCAGCAGACTAGCGGGAGGCTACCAAGAGACCCAGTACTTC,CASRLAGGYQETQYF,TRBV7-2,TRBJ2-5,once,TRBD2
TGTGCCAGCAGTCCCTCCCCGGGGGTCGCCTACAATGAGCAGTTCTTC,CASSPSPGVAYNEQFF,TRBV27,TRBJ2-1,NA,NA
TGTGCCAGTAGTGTTCAGGGAACCTACAATGAGCAGTTCTTC,CASSVQGTYNEQFF,TRBV19,TRBJ2-1,once,NA
TGTGCCAGCACCCTGACTAGCGGGAGCTACGAGCAGTACTTC,CASTLTSGSYEQYF,TRBV5-5,TRBJ2-7,NA,TRBD2
TGCGCCAGCAGCTTGGCTGGCGGGGCTCAAGAGACCCAGTACTTC,CASSLAGGAQETQYF,TRBV5-1,TRBJ2-5,NA,NA
TGCAGCGTTGAAGGGGGGGTGTACCTATATGGCTACACCTTC,CSVEGGVYLYGYTF,TRBV29-1,TRBJ1-2,NA,NA
TGCAGCGTTGAGTCGCAGGGGGCGAGATACGAGCAGTACTTC,CSVESQGARYEQYF,TRBV29-1,TRBJ2-7,NA,TRBD1
TGTGCCAGCAGCCATGGGACAGGGGGCGCGAGACAGTACTTC,CASSHGTGGARQYF,TRBV7-7,TRBJ2-7,NA,TRBD1
TGTGCCATCAGCGGGACTCACGAGGGGAGCACAGATACGCAGTATTTT,CAISGTHEGSTDTQYF,TRBV10-3,TRBJ2-3,once,NA
TGCAGTGCTAGAGCAGGGAACGAGCAGTACTTC,CSARAGNEQYF,TRBV20-1,TRBJ2-7,NA,NA
TGCGCCAGCAGCCAGGAAGGGACAGGGGCCCTTTACAATGAGCAGTTCTTC,CASSQEGTGALYNEQFF,TRBV4-3,TRBJ2-1,NA,TRBD1
TGCGCCAGCAGCCAGGGCCACGAGCAGTACTTC,CASSQGHEQYF,TRBV10-1,TRBJ2-7,NA,NA
TGTGCCAGCAGCTTGCGTGGGACTAGCGCCTACGAGCAGTACTTC,CASSLRGTSAYEQYF,TRBV5-4,TRBJ2-7,NA,TRBD2
TGTGCCAGCAGCAAGGACAGGGAATATTCCTACGAGCAGTACTTC,CASSKDREYSYEQYF,TRBV21-1,TRBJ2-7,NA,NA
TGCAGCGTTGGGACAGGGAATGCATACTATGGCTACACCTTC,CSVGTGNAYYGYTF,TRBV29-1,TRBJ1-2,NA,TRBD1
TGTGCCAGCATCGGGCGCGGGGTGGACGAGCAGTACTTC,CASIGRGVDEQYF,TRBV27,TRBJ2-7,NA,NA
TGTGCCAGCAGTTACACAGGGGCGAACACCGGGGAGCTGTTTTTT,CASSYTGANTGELFF,TRBV6-5,TRBJ2-2,NA,TRBD1
TGCAGCGTTCGGGACAGGGGGCCGTATGGCTACACCTTC,CSVRDRGPYGYTF,TRBV29-1,TRBJ1-2,NA,TRBD1
TGTGCCAGCAGTTGGACAGCCATGAACACTGAAGCTTTCTTT,CASSWTAMNTEAFF,TRBV6-6,TRBJ1-1,once,NA
TGTGCCAGCAGCCCCACGGACAGGGGATGGGATGGCTACACCTTC,CASSPTDRGWDGYTF,TRBV7-9,TRBJ1-2,NA,TRBD1
TGTGCCAGCAGTTTACAGGGCCCCTACGAGCAGTACTTC,CASSLQGPYEQYF,TRBV27,TRBJ2-7,NA,NA
TGTGCCAGCAGTGAATTTGGCGCAGGCCACCAAGAGACCCAGTACTTC,CASSEFGAGHQETQYF,TRBV2,TRBJ2-5,once,NA
TGTGCCACCAGCAGAGCCGGGACTAGCGGGATGGGTTGGGATTACGAGCAGTACTTC,CATSRAGTSGMGWDYEQYF,TRBV15,TRBJ2-7,once,TRBD2
TGTGCCAGCAGGGTAGTGTTCATGAACACTGAAGCTTTCTTT,CASRVVFMNTEAFF,TRBV27,TRBJ1-1,NA,NA
TGTGCCAGCAGCTCGAGACTAGCGGGACCCTACGAGCAGTACTTC,CASSSRLAGPYEQYF,TRBV11-3,TRBJ2-7,NA,TRBD2
TGTGCCAGCAGCCCAGGGACTTACATCGATGAGCAGTTCTTC,CASSPGTYIDEQFF,TRBV7-2,TRBJ2-1,NA,NA
TGTGCCAGCAGCTTCCAGACGGGACTAGGATACAATGAGCAGTTCTTC,CASSFQTGLGYNEQFF,TRBV7-3,TRBJ2-1,NA,TRBD2
TGTGCCAGCAGTTTGAGCGCGAACACTGAAGCTTTCTTT,CASSLSANTEAFF,TRBV27,TRBJ1-1,NA,NA
TGTGCCAGCAGCCAAGATTGGAGCGGGGCTACCTACGAGCAGTACTTC,CASSQDWSGATYEQYF,TRBV14,TRBJ2-7,NA,TRBD2
TGTGCCAGCAGCCCACAGGACAGGGCGGTAGAGCAGTACTTC,CASSPQDRAVEQYF,TRBV27,TRBJ2-7,few,TRBD1
TGTGCCTGGTCGGGACTAGCTGGTGAGCAGTTCTTC,CAWSGLAGEQFF,TRBV30,TRBJ2-1,NA,TRBD2
TGTGCCAGCAACCTTGGACAGGGAGGATACAATGAGCAGTTCTTC,CASNLGQGGYNEQFF,TRBV27,TRBJ2-1,once,TRBD1
TGTGCCAGCAGTTTTCAGGGAAGCAATCAGCCCCAGCATTTT,CASSFQGSNQPQHF,TRBV27,TRBJ1-5,NA,NA
TGTGCCAGCAGCGAAGACAGGTTAGAACTGTTTTTT,CASSEDRLELFF,TRBV7-9,TRBJ1-4,NA,NA
TGCGCCAGCAGCCGCGGAACCGGGGGGGGAAACGAGCAGTACTTC,CASSRGTGGGNEQYF,TRBV4-3,TRBJ2-7,NA,TRBD2
TGCGCCAGCAGCCAAGAGGGCCAGAACACTGAAGCTTTCTTT,CASSQEGQNTEAFF,TRBV4-3,TRBJ1-1,NA,NA
TGTGCCAGCAGTTTATCCCGTACCGGGGAGCTGTTTTTT,CASSLSRTGELFF,TRBV27,TRBJ2-2,NA,NA